Given below is one T cell receptor beta chain in context. Its cognate antigen is unknown. Sequencing was performed with immunoSEQ multiplex PCR; in TCRdb, only in-frame clones are kept and a portion is missing. The sample lists 68,000 or so clones, about 90% occurring once. This sample is drawn from a study of cytomegalovirus exposure and HLA in healthy donors. Study-wide results and caveats: Reports credit the classifier with highly specific, highly sensitive diagnosis of cytomegalovirus status. A subsequent analysis found that TCR clusters from the first cohort also tended to co-occur in the 90 to 150 validation repertoires, with about 94% of cluster scores above 0.

Specimen: PBMCs. The sequence was obtained from a woman between 18 and 30 years old in good health and CMV-seronegative.

CDR3 DNA: TGTGCCAGCAGCGGGACCGGGGGACAGCGATACGAGCAGTACTTC. Translating gives CASSGTGGQRYEQYF. V gene TRBV6-5 combines with J gene TRBJ2-7; D possibly corresponds to TRBD1 (7 bases). The germline V gene has CDR1 MNHEY and CDR2 SVGAGI. The CDR3 is 15 residues long. Between the trimmed V and J ends, which lost 6 bases and 4 bases, there was a span of 19 bases.